The text below deals with one TCR beta chain. The CDR3 sequence is 15 residues long. Germline V lookup: CDR1 SGHKS, CDR2 YYEKEE (reference sequence). TCRdb re-analyzed the 5' RACE reads; it lists each CDR3 protein once, without DNA. This listing includes just over 300,000 distinct CDR3 sequences. The record originates from a study of monozygotic twins with inflammatory bowel disease. V is TRBV5-5 and J is TRBJ1-1; lacking DNA, the TRBD1 call made by TCRdb goes unchecked. This receptor was obtained from a human donor with ulcerative colitis or Crohn's disease, or a healthy co-twin of an affected twin (not recorded which). Specimen: blood. This chain's CDR3 is CASSSPGQGNTEAFF.